A selection of T cell receptor beta chains follows, all from one sample in a study of blood T cell repertoires in COVID-19. Measured with immunoSEQ multiplex PCR; TCRdb has only the in-frame clones, and not every one. The sample shows about 100,000 clones, roughly 80% of them seen only once. Sequencing was done on a sample of peripheral blood. Receptors originate from a man aged 45-65 years with active or convalescent COVID-19. CDR3s leave out the opening cysteine and the closing phenylalanine or tryptophan. Size is stated for part of the rows, as once, few or many counts, or as a class when the clone is expanded.

CDR3aa | v_gene | abundance | j_gene
ASRSPGGYT | TRBV28 | - | TRBJ1-2
ASSSSPYGYT | TRBV12-3/TRBV12-4 | - | TRBJ1-2
SVDGQKNEAF | TRBV29-1 | - | TRBJ1-1
ASSFGGLNSPLH | TRBV28 | few | TRBJ1-6
ASSGGLAGVRY | TRBV7-2 | - | TRBJ2-7
ASITTGGTGELF | TRBV28 | - | TRBJ2-2
ASSEGHLNSNQPQH | TRBV6-1 | - | TRBJ1-5
ASSFREVGYT | TRBV7-9 | - | TRBJ1-2
ASSILRGTQY | TRBV19 | - | TRBJ2-5
ASRNTGANTGELF | TRBV5-1 | - | TRBJ2-2
ASSNSDIQY | TRBV11-2 | few | TRBJ2-4
ASSRSTGGTEAF | TRBV14 | - | TRBJ1-1
ASTLGTHIGNGNQPQH | TRBV19 | - | TRBJ1-5
ASSFYRVEEQF | TRBV5-1 | - | TRBJ2-1
ASTPAGVSYEQY | TRBV2 | - | TRBJ2-7
ASRPSLVGLGGSNEQF | TRBV5-4 | - | TRBJ2-1
ASSLLAGDYEQY | TRBV5-1 | - | TRBJ2-7
ASRPSRVNTEAF | TRBV11-2 | - | TRBJ1-1
ASSHGTVYEQY | TRBV11-1 | - | TRBJ2-7
ASSPGARGDFYEQY | TRBV6-6 | - | TRBJ2-7
ASSSTGTSDYEQY | TRBV5-4 | once | TRBJ2-7
ASSFNGELF | TRBV5-6 | - | TRBJ2-2
ASSLVAGQPQH | TRBV5-1 | - | TRBJ1-5
ASSRGGYEQY | TRBV3-1/TRBV3-2 | - | TRBJ2-7
ASSRGQGGYGYT | TRBV2 | - | TRBJ1-2
ASSLAGREAYEQY | TRBV7-2 | - | TRBJ2-7
ASRPGTGSRGYT | TRBV6-4 | - | TRBJ1-2
ASSWGSQTDTQY | TRBV9 | - | TRBJ2-3
ASSLLQGDDEQY | TRBV27 | - | TRBJ2-7
ASSSVAGGDTDTQY | TRBV7-2 | - | TRBJ2-3
ASNLRATGELF | TRBV19 | - | TRBJ2-2
ASSISDRAGYT | TRBV3-1/TRBV3-2 | few | TRBJ1-2
ASKLTGTGGYGYT | TRBV28 | once | TRBJ1-2
ASSPGTDSYEQY | TRBV6-5 | - | TRBJ2-7
ASSQKEGEKLF | TRBV4-1 | - | TRBJ1-4
ASSITGRVKEKLF | TRBV19 | - | TRBJ1-4
ASSGTLETEAF | TRBV6-5 | - | TRBJ1-1
ASSVGTSGTQETQY | TRBV9 | - | TRBJ2-5
ASSPRARGRNTEAF | TRBV5-8 | - | TRBJ1-1
AYGLAGYEQY | TRBV30 | - | TRBJ2-7
ASSVQATGELF | TRBV9 | - | TRBJ2-2
ATSDPGQGIQEQF | TRBV24-1 | - | TRBJ2-1
ASSLGGTSTDTQY | TRBV11-3 | few | TRBJ2-3
ASSQQVAQPQH | TRBV19 | - | TRBJ1-5
ASSLQRGNEQF | TRBV7-9 | - | TRBJ2-1
ASSGGAGSKWNTEAF | TRBV5-6 | - | TRBJ1-1
ASSTDSGTHAYEQY | TRBV5-1 | - | TRBJ2-7
ARTRGGLSNTGELF | TRBV30 | - | TRBJ2-2
ATSDLGGTEQY | TRBV24-1 | - | TRBJ2-7
ASSSSSGYEQY | TRBV9 | - | TRBJ2-7
ASSKQGPAEQY | TRBV21-1 | - | TRBJ2-7
ASSSAPGGGYT | TRBV7-9 | once | TRBJ1-2
ASSLSSEAF | TRBV12-3/TRBV12-4 | - | TRBJ1-1
ASSSEGHEQF | TRBV7-3 | - | TRBJ2-1
ASSETGMNYGYT | TRBV10-1 | - | TRBJ1-2
ASRSAGELETQY | TRBV6-5 | - | TRBJ2-5
SEITDNGYT | TRBV29-1 | - | TRBJ1-2
ASSLKVGGTEAF | TRBV5-4 | - | TRBJ1-1
ASSLGLAGAQYEQY | TRBV5-1 | few | TRBJ2-7
AISDLPGNRGSYEQY | TRBV10-3 | once | TRBJ2-7